The 19 T cell receptor beta chains below were found in one sample sequenced in a study of T cell repertoires in cytomegalovirus infection. A single record per CDR3 protein comes from TCRdb applying MiXCR to the reads. The table has fewer than 550,000 distinct CDR3 sequences, roughly 29% seen once. Sequencing was carried out using PBMCs. The source of these receptors is a human donor in good health (CMV status not recorded). Some clones in this sample may be carry-over from other donors' samples.

This clonotype was seen a few times. The chain employs TRBV19 and TRBJ1-2; a weak D match, TRBD1 (6 bases). The V and J ends lost 5 bases and 9 bases respectively, with 13 bases between them. The CDR3 sequence is 12 residues long. Germline V lookup: CDR1 LNHDA, CDR2 SQIVND (reference sequence). CDR3 residues: CASSAHRDSYTF. CDR3 nucleotide sequence: TGTGCCAGTAGTGCACACAGGGATAGCTACACCTTC.

This clonotype was observed a handful of times. V usage is TRBV7-2 and J usage is TRBJ1-4, with 7 bases matching TRBD1. This CDR3 region has 15 residues. Germline CDR1 is SGHTA and CDR2 is FQGNSA. With 5 bases clipped from V and 1 base from J, the junction kept 4 bases outside the gene matches. The chain's CDR3 is CASSPQGVTNEKLFF. DNA for the CDR3: TGTGCCAGCAGCCCCCAGGGGGTAACTAATGAAAAACTGTTTTTT.

The V call is TRBV12-3 or TRBV12-4, the J call TRBJ1-6, with 8 bases lining up with TRBD1. Unmatched junction bases numbered 12, after V lost 6 bases and J lost 14 bases. The length of the CDR3 is 14 residues. CDR3 loop: CASSNSGGPLALHF. CDR3 sequence (DNA): TGTGCCAGCAGCAACTCAGGGGGCCCTCTGGCCCTCCACTTT.

The sample holds one count of this clonotype. The genes are TRBV19 and TRBJ1-3, with a possible D match to TRBD1 (5 bases). Germline CDR1 is LNHDA and CDR2 is SQIVND (reference sequence). CDR3 length equals 15 residues. V was pared by 7 bases and J by 0 bases, with 13 bases between. Here the CDR3 DNA reads TGTGCCAGTAAGAGGGACCGCGACTCTGGAAACACCATATATTTT. Residues: CASKRDRDSGNTIYF.

A word on this clonotype: One end of the junction does not line up with germline, which may come from a read error. CDR3 region: CASSLRLAASRGEQLF. In nucleotides, the CDR3 is TGTGCCAGCAGCTTAAGACTAGCGGCGTCGAGGGGTGAGCAGTTATTC. This rearrangement joins TRBV7-8 to TRBJ2-1, with 9 bases lining up with TRBD2. Germline V gene data show CDR1 as SGHVS and CDR2 as FQNEAQ. The CDR3 has 16 amino acids.

This chain uses TRBV7-9 with TRBJ1-1; 7 nucleotides match TRBD1. Germline V lookup: CDR1 SEHNR, CDR2 FQNEAQ (reference sequence). The ends lost 1 base at V and 8 bases at J; junction bases unmatched: 7. The CDR3 runs 14 residues. For the CDR3, the DNA is TGTGCCAGCAGCTTAGGGGGGAGGGACAGCGAAGCTTTCTTT. Translated: CASSLGGRDSEAFF.

This clonotype was seen more than once but under ten times. V gene TRBV27 combines with J gene TRBJ1-2, with 7 bases identical to TRBD1. Trimming at V came to 5 bases and at J to 8 bases, leaving 5 bases not matched to a gene. Germline CDR1 MNHEY, CDR2 SMNVEV (reference sequence). The CDR3 has 12 amino acids. The CDR3 nucleotides read TGTGCCAGCAGTCCATACAGGGGAGGCTACACCTTC. Translated: CASSPYRGGYTF.

In its sample, this clonotype was seen many times. V and J are TRBV11-3 and TRBJ1-1; no clear D. The germline gives CDR1 SGHNT, CDR2 YENEEA. The CDR3 has 15 amino acids. The V end was cut by 1 base, the J end by 1 base, with 10 bases between. The CDR3 nucleotides are TGTGCCAGCAGCTTAGGAAGGAGAAGGAACACTGAAGCTTTCTTT. Translating gives CASSLGRRRNTEAFF.

V gene TRBV10-3 combines with J gene TRBJ1-5; D unresolved. Germline values: CDR1 ENHRY, CDR2 SYGVKD. Trimming took 1 base from V and 4 from J, leaving 5 bases between them. The CDR3 runs 13 residues. The CDR3 loop is CAISELPNQPQHF. CDR3 in DNA: TGTGCCATCAGTGAGTTGCCAAATCAGCCCCAGCATTTT.

The V gene is TRBV29-1, the J gene TRBJ2-1; weak D call: TRBD2 (6 bases). There are 11 residues in the CDR3. In germline, CDR1 is SQVTM, CDR2 ANQGSEA. V gave up 4 bases and J gave up 13 bases, with 14 bases separating them. CDR3 loop: CSVVRTNNQFF. The CDR3 DNA reads as TGCAGCGTTGTTAGGACTAATAATCAGTTCTTC.

The count of this clonotype is one. The chain employs TRBV24-1 and TRBJ2-3, with TRBD2 matching 10 bases. CDR3 size: 16 residues. Germline V gene data show CDR1 as KGHDR and CDR2 as SFDVKD. With V trimmed by 5 bases and J by 5 bases, 9 bases remained unmatched. The CDR3 loop is CATSAFSSGSGDTQYF. CDR3 in DNA: TGTGCCACCAGTGCCTTCTCTAGCGGGAGCGGAGATACGCAGTATTTT.

This clonotype was seen a few times. The V call is TRBV6-2 or TRBV6-3, the J call TRBJ2-3; TRBD2 might be the D (6 bases). This CDR3 has 16 residues. V shed 4 bases and J shed 4 bases, with 18 bases lying between them. From germline, CDR1 is MNHEY and CDR2 SVGEGT. The CDR3 spells CASSWILREMADTQYF. In DNA form, the CDR3 reads TGTGCCAGCAGTTGGATCTTACGGGAGATGGCAGATACGCAGTATTTT.

This clonotype was counted a few times. The chain carries TRBV6-5 and TRBJ1-4; D is undetermined. V was shortened by 4 bases and J by 1 base, with 13 bases between the two germline ends. In germline, CDR1 is MNHEY, CDR2 SVGAGI. The CDR3 contains 16 residues. Here the CDR3 reads CASSLNGGRTNEKLFF. The CDR3 DNA is TGTGCCAGCAGTTTGAATGGCGGGAGAACTAATGAAAAACTGTTTTTT.

The V gene is TRBV4-1, the J gene TRBJ2-7; D is undetermined. The germline V gene encodes CDR1 MGHRA and CDR2 YSYEKL. This CDR3 comprises 12 residues. The chain's CDR3 is CASSQEVGPRYV. CDR3 DNA sequence: TGCGCCAGCAGCCAAGAAGTTGGGCCCCGGTATGTC.

The V call is TRBV12-3 or TRBV12-4, the J call TRBJ2-1; unclear D gene. This CDR3 region has 15 residues. Trimming stripped 5 bases from V and 0 bases from J, with 11 bases between. The CDR3 nucleotides are TGTGCCAGCAGTCCGACTCCAGCCTCCTACAATGAGCAGTTCTTC. This encodes CASSPTPASYNEQFF.

This chain uses TRBV14 with TRBJ2-5; D may be TRBD2 (5 bases). Trimming took 2 bases from V and 2 from J, leaving 12 bases between them. The V gene's germline CDR1 is SGHDN and CDR2 FVKESK. The CDR3 runs to 15 residues. DNA for the CDR3: TGTGCCAGCAGCCAACTCAAACTAGGGCAAGAGACCCAGTACTTC. It yields the protein CASSQLKLGQETQYF. Full variable domain (remainder filled in from reference TRBV14 and TRBJ2-5): EAGVTQFPSHSVIEKGQTVTLRCDPISGHDNLYWYRRVMGKEIKFLLHFVKESKQDESGMPNNRFLAERTGGTYSTLKVQPAELEDSGVYFCASSQLKLGQETQYFGPGTRLLVL.

The rearrangement joins TRBV29-1 to TRBJ2-2; a weak D match, TRBD2 (5 bases). The CDR3 totals 13 residues. CDR1 and CDR2 (germline): SQVTM, ANQGSEA. V was clipped by 2 bases and J by 3 bases, with 7 bases between them. The CDR3 nucleotides are TGCAGCGTTGAACGGCGGGACACCGGGGAGCTGTTTTTT. This translates into CSVERRDTGELFF.

This clonotype was observed a handful of times. The chain joins TRBV20-1 to TRBJ1-1; D perhaps matches TRBD1 (5 bases). Looked up from germline, CDR1 is DFQATT and CDR2 is SNEGSKA (reference sequence). CDR3 length equals 16 residues. The germline V and J ends were trimmed by 0 bases and 4 bases, with 18 bases remaining between them. CDR3 coding DNA: TGCAGTGCTAGAGATCCCATGACAGTCGACGGCACTGAAGCTTTCTTT. Protein product: CSARDPMTVDGTEAFF.

In this sample, this clonotype turned up many times. The CDR3 DNA sequence: TGTGCCAGCAGTGAAGCATGGGACACTGAAGCTTTCTTT. Protein product: CASSEAWDTEAFF. The chain has TRBV6-1 and TRBJ1-1; D not certain. Germline CDR1 MNHNS, CDR2 SASEGT. CDR3 length: 13 residues. Deletions cut 0 bases from V and 3 bases from J, with 5 bases between.